Shown below are 5 T cell receptor beta chains from a single sample sequenced in a study of T cell responses to AZD1222 COVID-19 vaccine. The method was immunoSEQ multiplex PCR; TCRdb's version includes in-frame clones alone and lacks a portion of them. The sample lists over 150,000 clones; around 85% were seen once. Sample: peripheral blood, taken 28 days after the second AZD1222 dose. All receptors come from an adult who received the AZD1222 COVID-19 vaccine.

The rearrangement uses TRBV5-1 and TRBJ1-1; possible D gene TRBD1, 6 bases. This CDR3 spans 12 amino acids. Trimming took 3 bases from V and 10 from J, leaving 13 bases between them. Looked up from germline, CDR1 is SGHRS and CDR2 is YFSETQ. The CDR3 DNA sequence: TGCGCCAGCAGCTGGGGGGACAACGTAGCTTTCTTT. This gives the protein CASSWGDNVAFF.

The chain carries TRBV5-5 and TRBJ2-7; possible D gene TRBD1, 5 bases. V shed 2 bases and J shed 1 base, with 16 bases lying between them. Germline V gives CDR1 SGHKS, CDR2 YYEKEE (reference sequence). This CDR3 has 16 amino acids. The CDR3 is CASSFRAGPLSYEQYF. CDR3 nucleotide sequence: TGTGCCAGCAGCTTCCGGGCAGGGCCTCTATCCTACGAGCAGTACTTC.

The chain recombines TRBV11-3 with TRBJ2-7; 8 bases map to TRBD1. The V gene end was trimmed by 5 bases and the J gene end by 5 bases; junction bases not matched to a gene: 5. This CDR3 is built from 13 residues. Germline CDR1 reads SGHNT; CDR2 reads YENEEA. The CDR3 coding sequence is TGTGCCAGCAGCCAAGGACAGGGCCACGAGCAGTACTTC. This translates into CASSQGQGHEQYF.

This clone has only a few counts. The V gene is TRBV27, the J gene TRBJ2-3; D remains unclear. From germline, CDR1 is MNHEY and CDR2 SMNVEV (reference sequence). There are 11 residues in the CDR3. V lost 6 bases and J lost 2, with 3 bases in between. The CDR3 DNA reads as TGTGCCAGCAGCAACACAGATACGCAGTATTTT. This gives the protein CASSNTDTQYF.

This clone was seen a handful of times. This chain links TRBV5-6 with TRBJ1-5; D is perhaps TRBD1 (5 bases). This CDR3 has 14 residues. Germline V lookup: CDR1 SGHDT, CDR2 YYEEEE. V was shortened by 3 bases and J by 2 bases, with 9 bases between the two germline ends. CDR3 protein: CASSSRQRNQPQHF. The CDR3 DNA reads as TGTGCCAGCAGCTCTCGACAGCGCAATCAGCCCCAGCATTTT.